A selection of T cell receptor beta chains follows, all from one sample in a study of T cell responses to AZD1222 COVID-19 vaccine. Clones were read by immunoSEQ multiplex PCR, and TCRdb kept only the in-frame ones, dropping some. The repertoire holds more than 35,000 clones, with around 80% as singletons. The material sequenced was peripheral blood, taken 28 days after the second dose of the MenACWY control vaccine. The receptors derive from an adult who received the MenACWY meningococcal vaccine as a control. CDR3s include the opening cysteine and the closing phenylalanine or tryptophan. The D gene is left open where the match is weak. Size is omitted from some rows. Given values are once, few, many or a class for expanded clones.

d_call: NA
clone_size: NA
j_call: TRBJ1-5
v_call: TRBV28
cdr3_length: 12
cdr3_nt: TGTGCCAGCAGTGTCAGGAATCAGCCCCAGCATTTT
cdr3_aa: CASSVRNQPQHF

d_call: TRBD2
clone_size: NA
j_call: TRBJ2-1
v_call: TRBV3-1/TRBV3-2
cdr3_length: 15
cdr3_nt: TGTGCCAGCAGCCGAGATTTAGCGGGAGACAATGAGCAGTTCTTC
cdr3_aa: CASSRDLAGDNEQFF

d_call: NA
clone_size: NA
j_call: TRBJ2-5
v_call: TRBV2
cdr3_length: 12
cdr3_nt: TGTGCCAGCAGAAGATTCAGGGAGACCCAGTACTTC
cdr3_aa: CASRRFRETQYF

d_call: NA
clone_size: NA
j_call: TRBJ1-2
v_call: TRBV2
cdr3_length: 13
cdr3_nt: TGTGCCAGCAGTGTGGCCAGGGGAAATGGCTACACCTTC
cdr3_aa: CASSVARGNGYTF

d_call: TRBD1
clone_size: NA
j_call: TRBJ1-1
v_call: TRBV9
cdr3_length: 15
cdr3_nt: TGTGCCAGCAGCCCTTGGACAGGGGGTGACACTGAAGCTTTCTTT
cdr3_aa: CASSPWTGGDTEAFF

d_call: NA
clone_size: NA
j_call: TRBJ1-4
v_call: TRBV7-2
cdr3_length: 13
cdr3_nt: TGTGCCAGCAGCGTGGGGGGTGGAGAAAAACTGTTTTTT
cdr3_aa: CASSVGGGEKLFF

d_call: NA
clone_size: NA
j_call: TRBJ2-1
v_call: TRBV25-1
cdr3_length: 15
cdr3_nt: TGTGCCAGCAGTGAAGCAGGAATCTCCTACAATGAGCAGTTCTTC
cdr3_aa: CASSEAGISYNEQFF

d_call: TRBD1
clone_size: NA
j_call: TRBJ1-4
v_call: TRBV28
cdr3_length: 14
cdr3_nt: TGTGCCAGCAGTTTAGGGACAGGGGTTGAAAAACTGTTTTTT
cdr3_aa: CASSLGTGVEKLFF

d_call: NA
clone_size: NA
j_call: TRBJ1-5
v_call: TRBV7-9
cdr3_length: 15
cdr3_nt: TGTGCCAGCAGCTCATTAGGGTATAGCAATCAGCCCCAGCATTTT
cdr3_aa: CASSSLGYSNQPQHF

d_call: TRBD1
clone_size: once
j_call: TRBJ2-1
v_call: TRBV27
cdr3_length: 14
cdr3_nt: TGTGCCAGCAGTTTCGCACAGGGGGTCAATGAGCAGTTCTTC
cdr3_aa: CASSFAQGVNEQFF

d_call: NA
clone_size: NA
j_call: TRBJ2-1
v_call: TRBV6-4
cdr3_length: 14
cdr3_nt: TGTGCCAGCAGTGAATACGGGAGCGTCAATGAGCAGTTCTTC
cdr3_aa: CASSEYGSVNEQFF

d_call: NA
clone_size: NA
j_call: TRBJ1-3
v_call: TRBV5-5
cdr3_length: 13
cdr3_nt: TGTGCCAGCAGCCCATTGACCGAGAGCACCATATATTTT
cdr3_aa: CASSPLTESTIYF

d_call: NA
clone_size: NA
j_call: TRBJ1-4
v_call: TRBV28
cdr3_length: 13
cdr3_nt: TGTGCCAGCAGTCGGCCATCTAATGAAAAACTGTTTTTT
cdr3_aa: CASSRPSNEKLFF

d_call: NA
clone_size: NA
j_call: TRBJ1-1
v_call: TRBV30
cdr3_length: 14
cdr3_nt: TGTGCCTGGACCCCCATAGGGGTCGGGACTGAAGCTTTCTTT
cdr3_aa: CAWTPIGVGTEAFF

d_call: NA
clone_size: NA
j_call: TRBJ2-5
v_call: TRBV6-6
cdr3_length: 14
cdr3_nt: TGTGCCAGCAGTTACTCTGAGAGTGGTGAGACCCAGTACTTC
cdr3_aa: CASSYSESGETQYF

d_call: NA
clone_size: NA
j_call: TRBJ1-2
v_call: TRBV6-6
cdr3_length: 12
cdr3_nt: TGTGCCAGCAGTTCGAGATCATCGGGCTACACCTTC
cdr3_aa: CASSSRSSGYTF

d_call: TRBD1
clone_size: NA
j_call: TRBJ1-1
v_call: TRBV11-2
cdr3_length: 16
cdr3_nt: TGTGCCAGCAGCTTGACAGGGATCAGCCTGAGCACTGAAGCTTTCTTT
cdr3_aa: CASSLTGISLSTEAFF

d_call: TRBD2
clone_size: NA
j_call: TRBJ2-1
v_call: TRBV15
cdr3_length: 16
cdr3_nt: TGTGCCACCGATACCGGACTAGCCGGAGCCTACAATGAGCAGTTCTTC
cdr3_aa: CATDTGLAGAYNEQFF

d_call: NA
clone_size: once
j_call: TRBJ1-4
v_call: TRBV28
cdr3_length: 13
cdr3_nt: TGTGCCAGCAAGACCCCTGGCATTGAAAAACTGTTTTTT
cdr3_aa: CASKTPGIEKLFF

d_call: TRBD1
clone_size: NA
j_call: TRBJ2-7
v_call: TRBV5-1
cdr3_length: 15
cdr3_nt: TGCGCCAGCAGGGCTGGGACAGGGGGCAGTTACGAGCAGTACTTC
cdr3_aa: CASRAGTGGSYEQYF

d_call: NA
clone_size: NA
j_call: TRBJ1-4
v_call: TRBV27
cdr3_length: 15
cdr3_nt: TGTGCCAGCAGTTTAGTTGGTAAGGGAGAAGAAAAACTGTTTTTT
cdr3_aa: CASSLVGKGEEKLFF

d_call: NA
clone_size: once
j_call: TRBJ2-7
v_call: TRBV30
cdr3_length: 11
cdr3_nt: TGTGCCTGGACCCTCGAATACGAGCAGTACTTC
cdr3_aa: CAWTLEYEQYF

d_call: NA
clone_size: NA
j_call: TRBJ2-6
v_call: TRBV28
cdr3_length: 13
cdr3_nt: TGTGCCAGCAGTCCGGGACTGGCCAACGTCCTGACTTTC
cdr3_aa: CASSPGLANVLTF

d_call: NA
clone_size: once
j_call: TRBJ1-6
v_call: TRBV6-4
cdr3_length: 15
cdr3_nt: TGTGCCAGCAGTCAATCTAACTCCTATAATTCACCCCTCCACTTT
cdr3_aa: CASSQSNSYNSPLHF

d_call: NA
clone_size: NA
j_call: TRBJ2-3
v_call: TRBV2
cdr3_length: 12
cdr3_nt: TGTGCCAGCGGGGTTAGGTCAGATACGCAGTATTTT
cdr3_aa: CASGVRSDTQYF

d_call: NA
clone_size: NA
j_call: TRBJ1-1
v_call: TRBV7-9
cdr3_length: 11
cdr3_nt: TGTGCCAGCAGCCCCCAAGTTGAAGCTTTCTTT
cdr3_aa: CASSPQVEAFF

d_call: TRBD2
clone_size: NA
j_call: TRBJ2-3
v_call: TRBV3-1/TRBV3-2
cdr3_length: 15
cdr3_nt: TGTGCCAGCAGCCAAGTGAGCGGGACCACAGATACGCAGTATTTT
cdr3_aa: CASSQVSGTTDTQYF

d_call: NA
clone_size: NA
j_call: TRBJ1-6
v_call: TRBV19
cdr3_length: 13
cdr3_nt: TGTGCCAGTAGTGGCCAGGGGCGGTCACCCCTCCACTTT
cdr3_aa: CASSGQGRSPLHF

d_call: NA
clone_size: NA
j_call: TRBJ2-6
v_call: TRBV3-1/TRBV3-2
cdr3_length: 15
cdr3_nt: TGTGCCAGCAGCCAAGAGTGGGGTGGGGCCAACGTCCTGACTTTC
cdr3_aa: CASSQEWGGANVLTF

d_call: TRBD1
clone_size: many
j_call: TRBJ1-5
v_call: TRBV7-9
cdr3_length: 14
cdr3_nt: TGTGCCAGCAGCGGACAGGGTTCCAATCAGCCCCAGCATTTT
cdr3_aa: CASSGQGSNQPQHF

d_call: TRBD2
clone_size: NA
j_call: TRBJ2-3
v_call: TRBV7-6
cdr3_length: 16
cdr3_nt: TGTGCCAGCAGCTTACGCGTAGCGGGGGCCCTAGATACGCAGTATTTT
cdr3_aa: CASSLRVAGALDTQYF

d_call: NA
clone_size: NA
j_call: TRBJ1-1
v_call: TRBV5-1
cdr3_length: 12
cdr3_nt: TGCGCCAGCAGCCGGAGGGACACTGAAGCTTTCTTT
cdr3_aa: CASSRRDTEAFF

d_call: TRBD1
clone_size: NA
j_call: TRBJ2-1
v_call: TRBV15
cdr3_length: 13
cdr3_nt: TGTGCCACCAGCACGGGACAGAACAATGAGCAGTTCTTC
cdr3_aa: CATSTGQNNEQFF

d_call: NA
clone_size: NA
j_call: TRBJ2-6
v_call: TRBV4-2
cdr3_length: 16
cdr3_nt: TGTGCCAGCAGCCCGGGACGGGTCTCTGGGGCCAACGTCCTGACTTTC
cdr3_aa: CASSPGRVSGANVLTF

d_call: NA
clone_size: NA
j_call: TRBJ1-1
v_call: TRBV27
cdr3_length: 14
cdr3_nt: TGTGCCAGCAGATACAGGGTGGGGAACACTGAAGCTTTCTTT
cdr3_aa: CASRYRVGNTEAFF

d_call: NA
clone_size: NA
j_call: TRBJ2-2
v_call: TRBV21-1
cdr3_length: 24
cdr3_nt: TGTGCCAGCAGCAAAGTAGGCAAACGAGAAAAGAGCGGACTAGCGGGGGATCAAACCGGGGAGCTGTTTTTT
cdr3_aa: CASSKVGKREKSGLAGDQTGELFF

d_call: TRBD2
clone_size: NA
j_call: TRBJ2-3
v_call: TRBV6-2/TRBV6-3
cdr3_length: 14
cdr3_nt: TGTGCCAGCAGCCCTTCGGGGGGAACAGATACGCAGTATTTT
cdr3_aa: CASSPSGGTDTQYF

d_call: TRBD2
clone_size: NA
j_call: TRBJ2-1
v_call: TRBV5-1
cdr3_length: 16
cdr3_nt: TGCGCCAGCAGCTTGAGACTAGCGGGAGATATTGATGAGCAGTTCTTC
cdr3_aa: CASSLRLAGDIDEQFF

d_call: NA
clone_size: NA
j_call: TRBJ1-6
v_call: TRBV5-1
cdr3_length: 15
cdr3_nt: TGCGCCAGCAGCTCGGGTGGAGGGGCCAATTCACCCCTCCACTTT
cdr3_aa: CASSSGGGANSPLHF

d_call: TRBD2
clone_size: NA
j_call: TRBJ2-7
v_call: TRBV3-1/TRBV3-2
cdr3_length: 15
cdr3_nt: TGTGCCAGCAGCCCCGGGACTAGCGGGACCTACGAGCAGTACTTC
cdr3_aa: CASSPGTSGTYEQYF

d_call: TRBD1
clone_size: NA
j_call: TRBJ1-5
v_call: TRBV19
cdr3_length: 14
cdr3_nt: TGTGCCAGTAATCAACAGGGGTTCGGTCAGCCCCAGCATTTT
cdr3_aa: CASNQQGFGQPQHF

d_call: NA
clone_size: once
j_call: TRBJ2-1
v_call: TRBV12-3/TRBV12-4
cdr3_length: 11
cdr3_nt: TGTGCCAGCAGTTTAAGTTTTGAGCAGTTCTTC
cdr3_aa: CASSLSFEQFF

d_call: NA
clone_size: NA
j_call: TRBJ1-2
v_call: TRBV27
cdr3_length: 14
cdr3_nt: TGTGCCAGCAGTTTATCGATCGGCCGTGCGGGCTACACCTTC
cdr3_aa: CASSLSIGRAGYTF

d_call: NA
clone_size: NA
j_call: TRBJ2-5
v_call: TRBV18
cdr3_length: 14
cdr3_nt: TGTGCCAGCTCACCACCGGTCGGAAGAGAGACCCAGTACTTC
cdr3_aa: CASSPPVGRETQYF

d_call: NA
clone_size: NA
j_call: TRBJ1-6
v_call: TRBV6-5
cdr3_length: 15
cdr3_nt: TGTGCCAGCAGTTACTCAGCGGCTTTAGACTCACCCCTCCACTTT
cdr3_aa: CASSYSAALDSPLHF

d_call: NA
clone_size: NA
j_call: TRBJ1-1
v_call: TRBV12-5
cdr3_length: 13
cdr3_nt: TGTGCTAGTGGTTTGACGGGGAACACTGAAGCTTTCTTT
cdr3_aa: CASGLTGNTEAFF